These 24 T cell receptor beta chains originate from one sample sequenced in a study of early stage breast cancer tumors. Assay used: immunoSEQ multiplex PCR; TCRdb lists only in-frame clones, some missing. This table has more than 15,000 clones, over 70% appearing once. Specimen: blood. The receptor set was obtained from a person aged 65-85 years with breast cancer.

The chain couples TRBV28 to TRBJ1-2, with D perhaps matching TRBD1 (6 bases). CDR3 length equals 15 residues. The germline V and J ends were trimmed by 4 bases and 3 bases, with 15 bases remaining between them. Germline V CDR1 and CDR2: MDHEN, SYDVKM. The CDR3 region is CASSSPGQSYYGYTF. The DNA for the CDR3 is TGTGCCAGCAGTTCCCCGGGACAATCCTACTATGGCTACACCTTC.

This clone occurred once. The V and J genes are TRBV5-1 and TRBJ2-5; no clear D. CDR1 and CDR2 from the germline V gene are SGHRS and YFSETQ. V dropped 0 bases and J dropped 2 bases, with 11 bases sitting between them. The CDR3 loop spans 15 amino acids. CDR3 DNA: TGCGCCAGCAGCTTGGTTTCAGGTTCTCAAGAGACCCAGTACTTC. It is translated as CASSLVSGSQETQYF.

V usage is TRBV6-1 and J usage is TRBJ2-1; D unclear. This CDR3 is 15 amino acids long. The ends were cut back, 5 bases at V and 0 bases at J, with 11 bases in the middle. The germline V gene has CDR1 MNHNS and CDR2 SASEGT. DNA for the CDR3: TGTGCCAGCAGTAACAGTTCGAGCTCCTACAATGAGCAGTTCTTC. This gives the protein CASSNSSSSYNEQFF.

In DNA, the CDR3 is TGTGCCAGCAGCGCTGACAGGGGGGATTACAATGAGCAGTTCTTC. Encoded protein: CASSADRGDYNEQFF. The chain joins TRBV11-3 to TRBJ2-1, with 9 bases that match TRBD1. This CDR3 region has 15 residues. V was pared by 5 bases and J by 4 bases, with 6 bases of the junction left unmatched. Germline values: CDR1 SGHNT, CDR2 YENEEA. The whole variable domain, remainder taken from reference TRBV11-3 and TRBJ2-1, is EAGVVQSPRYKIIEKKQPVAFWCNPISGHNTLYWYLQNLGQGPELLIRYENEEAVDDSQLPKDRFSAERLKGVDSTLKIQPAELGDSAVYLCASSADRGDYNEQFFGPGTRLTVL.

The chain carries TRBV19 and TRBJ1-1; unclear D gene. The CDR3 loop spans 15 amino acids. CDR1 and CDR2 (germline): LNHDA, SQIVND (reference sequence). Trimming left V 4 bases short and J 3 bases short, with 15 bases between. CDR3 sequence: CASSKTGVGDTEAFF. CDR3 DNA sequence: TGTGCCAGTAGTAAGACGGGAGTTGGGGACACTGAAGCTTTCTTT.

This chain uses TRBV7-3 with TRBJ2-3, with 12 positions matching TRBD2. V trimming: 0 bases; J trimming: 3 bases; junction bases outside the gene matches: 10. CDR3 length equals 19 residues. The germline V gene has CDR1 SGHTA and CDR2 FQGTGA. The chain's CDR3 is CASSLTASGGAGVTDTQYF. In DNA, the CDR3 is TGTGCCAGCAGCTTAACTGCTAGCGGGGGGGCCGGGGTGACAGATACGCAGTATTTT.

This clone was observed a handful of times. V usage is TRBV7-9 and J usage is TRBJ1-1, with D possibly matching TRBD1 (5 bases). Germline-derived CDR1 and CDR2 are SEHNR and FQNEAQ (reference sequence). The CDR3 is 14 residues long. V shed 0 bases and J shed 5 bases, with 10 bases lying between them. The chain's CDR3 is CASSLAMPGTEAFF. In DNA form, the CDR3 reads TGTGCCAGCAGCTTAGCGATGCCAGGGACTGAAGCTTTCTTT. Using reference TRBV7-9 and TRBJ1-1 for the parts outside the CDR3, the full variable domain is DTGVSQNPRHKITKRGQNVTFRCDPISEHNRLYWYRQTLGQGPEFLTYFQNEAQLEKSRLLSDRFSAERPKGSFSTLEIQRTEQGDSAMYLCASSLAMPGTEAFFGQGTRLTVV.

The rearrangement links TRBV6-1 to TRBJ1-2; D is unclear. From germline, CDR1 is MNHNS and CDR2 SASEGT. The V gene lost 3 bases and the J gene lost 6 bases, with 11 bases spanning the gap. The CDR3 totals 13 residues. Here the CDR3 reads CASSEVPGNGYTF. Here the CDR3 DNA reads TGTGCCAGCAGTGAGGTCCCAGGCAATGGCTACACCTTC.

The chain employs TRBV28 and TRBJ2-7; a possible D gene is TRBD1 (5 bases). Trimming removed 7 bases from V and 4 bases from J, with 11 bases in between. This CDR3 contains 12 residues. From germline, CDR1 is MDHEN and CDR2 SYDVKM. As DNA, the CDR3 is TGTGCCAGCACCTCACAGGAGTACGAGCAGTACTTC. Its translation: CASTSQEYEQYF.

The DNA for the CDR3 is TGTGCCAGCAGTTTGTTTGGAGGACAGGCGAACACTGAAGCTTTCTTT. This gives the protein CASSLFGGQANTEAFF. The J gene is TRBJ1-1, the V gene TRBV27; 7 bases map to TRBD1. This CDR3 comprises 16 residues. CDR1 is MNHEY, CDR2 SMNVEV, per germline (reference sequence). With 3 bases clipped from V and 1 base from J, the junction kept 8 bases outside the gene matches.

This chain links TRBV6-1 with TRBJ2-7; D is possibly TRBD2 (6 bases). Germline V lookup: CDR1 MNHNS, CDR2 SASEGT. V gave up 7 bases and J gave up 3 bases, with 16 bases separating them. The CDR3 is made up of 14 amino acids. CDR3 region: CASTQEVGGYEQYF. CDR3 bases: TGTGCCAGCACCCAGGAGGTGGGGGGCTACGAGCAGTACTTC.

The chain links TRBV10-3 to TRBJ2-1; 7 bases align to TRBD1. V shed 4 bases and J 1 base; nucleotides not matched to a gene: 4. Germline CDR1 ENHRY, CDR2 SYGVKD. CDR3 length: 15 amino acids. This chain's CDR3 is CAISGDSISYNEQFF. CDR3 bases: TGTGCCATCAGTGGGGACAGTATTTCCTACAATGAGCAGTTCTTC.

The V gene is TRBV7-2, the J gene TRBJ2-5; 7 bases line up with TRBD2. CDR3 length: 16 residues. CDR1 and CDR2 (germline): SGHTA, FQGNSA. J was trimmed by 5 bases and V by 2 bases; bases with no gene match: 11. For the CDR3, the DNA is TGTGCCAGCAGCTTACGCGGGGGAGGCGTTAGGGAGACCCAGTACTTC. It encodes CASSLRGGGVRETQYF. Supplemented by reference TRBV7-2 and TRBJ2-5, the full variable domain reads GAGVSQSPSNKVTEKGKDVELRCDPISGHTALYWYRQSLGQGLEFLIYFQGNSAPDKSGLPSDRFSAERTGGSVSTLTIQRTQQEDSAVYLCASSLRGGGVRETQYFGPGTRLLVL.

About this clone: The same CDR3 also results from other DNA sequences found in this sample. The chain links TRBV18 to TRBJ2-7; 7 bases agree with TRBD2. With 3 bases clipped from V and 5 bases from J, the junction kept 4 bases outside the gene matches. Germline CDR1 KGHSH, CDR2 LQKENI. The length of the CDR3 is 13 residues. CDR3 in DNA: TGTGCCAGCTCACCGACTCGGGAGGACGAGCAGTACTTC. Protein product: CASSPTREDEQYF.

The chain recombines TRBV5-6 with TRBJ2-5; 10 bases map to TRBD1. V gave up 3 bases and J gave up 5 bases; unmatched junction bases: 7. This CDR3 has 15 residues. Germline CDR1 SGHDT, CDR2 YYEEEE. CDR3 bases: TGTGCCAGCAGCTCAGACAGGGGGCGAGGGGAGACCCAGTACTTC. This gives the protein CASSSDRGRGETQYF.

The genes are TRBV29-1 and TRBJ2-2; D may be TRBD2 (6 bases). Germline CDR1 and CDR2: SQVTM and ANQGSEA. This CDR3 has 12 residues. The ends were cut back, 4 bases at V and 6 bases at J, with 9 bases in the middle. The chain's CDR3 is CSVASAAGELFF. CDR3 coding DNA: TGCAGCGTTGCTAGCGCCGCCGGGGAGCTGTTTTTT.

The V gene is TRBV9, the J gene TRBJ2-5, with D hard to call. V was pared by 4 bases and J by 4 bases, with 14 bases between. Per germline, CDR1 SGDLS and CDR2 YYNGEE. This CDR3 contains 14 residues. CDR3 loop: CASSPRSYPETQYF. The CDR3 DNA is TGTGCCAGCAGCCCTAGGAGTTATCCAGAGACCCAGTACTTC. Using reference TRBV9 and TRBJ2-5 for the parts outside the CDR3, the full variable domain is DSGVTQTPKHLITATGQRVTLRCSPRSGDLSVYWYQQSLDQGLQFLIQYYNGEERAKGNILERFSAQQFPDLHSELNLSSLELGDSALYFCASSPRSYPETQYFGPGTRLLVL.

This chain uses TRBV9 with TRBJ2-1; D not certain. This CDR3 spans 16 amino acids. V lost 3 bases and J 4 bases, leaving 17 bases between the germline ends. From germline, CDR1 is SGDLS and CDR2 YYNGEE. For the CDR3, the DNA is TGTGCCAGCAGCGCTCGTGGTACCATCCGGTACAATGAGCAGTTCTTC. It is translated as CASSARGTIRYNEQFF.

This clone was counted a few times. The chain has TRBV18 and TRBJ1-2; 11 nucleotides match TRBD1. Germline V gene lookup returns CDR1 KGHSH and CDR2 LQKENI. The V segment lost 4 bases and the J segment 3 bases; nucleotides outside the gene matches: 7. The CDR3 sequence is 16 residues long. CDR3 sequence: CASSLLGQGEDYGYTF. CDR3 in DNA: TGTGCCAGCTCACTCTTGGGACAGGGGGAAGACTATGGCTACACCTTC. Drawing the rest from reference TRBV18 and TRBJ1-2, the complete variable domain is NAGVMQNPRHLVRRRGQEARLRCSPMKGHSHVYWYRQLPEEGLKFMVYLQKENIIDESGMPKERFSAEFPKEGPSILRIQQVVRGDSAAYFCASSLLGQGEDYGYTFGSGTRLTVV.

The chain carries TRBV4-2 and TRBJ2-1; 12 positions agree with TRBD2. Germline CDR1 LGHNA, CDR2 YNFKEQ. Losses at the gene ends were 4 bases for V and 7 bases for J; bases not matched to a gene: 5. The CDR3 contains 15 residues. Here the CDR3 reads CASSPLAGGPNEQFF. The CDR3 DNA follows: TGTGCCAGCAGCCCGCTAGCGGGGGGGCCGAATGAGCAGTTCTTC.

V and J are TRBV21-1 and TRBJ1-1. TRBV21-1 is deemed a pseudogene. CDR3 length equals 15 residues. The DNA of the CDR3 is TGTGCCAGCAGCAAAGGGGGGGGGCCGAACACTGAAGCTTTCTTT. It translates to CASSKGGGPNTEAFF.

The chain joins TRBV6-5 to TRBJ1-2; 10 bases agree with TRBD1. V was pared by 2 bases and J by 5 bases, with 5 bases of the junction left unmatched. Germline CDR1 MNHEY, CDR2 SVGAGI. This CDR3 region has 15 residues. This CDR3 is CASSYDRGRSYGYTF. The CDR3 DNA follows: TGTGCCAGCAGTTACGACAGGGGGCGAAGTTATGGCTACACCTTC.

The V gene is TRBV5-1, the J gene TRBJ2-5, with 8 nucleotides matching TRBD2. CDR1 SGHRS and CDR2 YFSETQ come from the germline V gene. The CDR3 spans 19 residues. V gave up 4 bases and J gave up 2 bases; unmatched junction bases: 19. The CDR3 bases are TGCGCCAGCAGCCCCTATCCGGTTGGCCCAGCGGGGGTGCAAGAGACCCAGTACTTC. Protein product: CASSPYPVGPAGVQETQYF. Filled out from reference TRBV5-1 and TRBJ2-5, the complete variable domain reads KAGVTQTPRYLIKTRGQQVTLSCSPISGHRSVSWYQQTPGQGLQFLFEYFSETQRNKGNFPGRFSGRQFSNSRSEMNVSTLELGDSALYLCASSPYPVGPAGVQETQYFGPGTRLLVL.

The chain links TRBV18 to TRBJ1-3; D ambiguous. V shed 3 bases and J shed 2 bases, with 11 bases lying between them. The CDR3 runs to 15 residues. CDR1 and CDR2 from the germline V gene are KGHSH and LQKENI. The CDR3 region is CASSPIGVAGNTIYF. DNA of the CDR3: TGTGCCAGCTCACCCATCGGGGTTGCTGGAAACACCATATATTTT.